A selection of T cell receptor beta chains follows, all from one sample in a study of T cell changes during pregnancy in multiple sclerosis. Method: immunoSEQ multiplex PCR; TCRdb's copy keeps in-frame clones and lacks some. The table lists approximately 39,000 clones, about 95% of them singletons. The sequencing here drew on CD4+ T cells from peripheral blood mononuclear cells, taken in the second trimester of pregnancy. The source is a female donor with multiple sclerosis, enrolled in a pregnancy study. Each CDR3 is given without its conserved first and last residue. Size is omitted from some rows. Given values are once, few, many or a class for expanded clones.

size | V | CDR3
- | TRBV5-1 | ASSPWVGSTALNTEAF
- | TRBV6-1 | ASSEWLGGRSPYEQY
- | TRBV12-5 | ASGLVAGTSGNTGELF
- | TRBV7-9 | ASSLAGRQQTQY
- | TRBV18 | ASSPLGLAGPNTGELF
- | TRBV9 | ASGHERGAGEQY
- | TRBV30 | AWSIRDYRSYEQY
- | TRBV10-3 | AIRQTGDEKLF
- | TRBV9 | ASSVVSRSDGSGYT
- | TRBV29-1 | SVEPGTAGTDTQY
- | TRBV4-2 | ASSQRTTAGGELF
- | TRBV6-1 | ASRLTGWNSYEQY
- | TRBV10-1 | ASSDLRGTYNEQF
- | TRBV18 | ASSPDAGKNGEQY
- | TRBV19 | ASSTPQGLWSNQPQH
- | TRBV28 | ASTWGGSNTEAF
- | TRBV2 | ASSFPDRGFV
- | TRBV28 | ASRQGPYEQY
- | TRBV19 | ASRAKGGRSNTEAF
- | TRBV6-1 | ASSEEFRPIPGIQY
- | TRBV18 | ASSPDTYGYT
- | TRBV28 | ATNLSGRGETQY
few | TRBV6-6 | ASMASGTDTQY
once | TRBV28 | ASRAGTAYGYT
- | TRBV5-1 | ASSPRQATYEQY
- | TRBV7-9 | ASVVNTEAF
- | TRBV11-2 | ASSPRDRIYEQY
- | TRBV29-1 | SGTGTTSAQY
- | TRBV5-8 | ASSLAWGRNEKLF
- | TRBV18 | ASSPRTEGYTEAF
- | TRBV7-8 | ASSSGTSGSDDEQF
- | TRBV7-6 | ASSFSGTGRLGTNEKLF
- | TRBV5-1 | ASSLAITRVGTGELF
- | TRBV15 | ATSIGQGRQETQY
- | TRBV28 | ASSSQGRVVIEQY
once | TRBV12-5 | ASGLMTSGADTQY
- | TRBV7-3 | ASSLNPPGSLNTEAF
- | TRBV11-2 | ASSSTGTSGNTIY
- | TRBV28 | ASTTGGADHNIQY
- | TRBV7-9 | ASSPQTLYGYT
- | TRBV5-1 | ASRQGANGELF
once | TRBV10-3 | AISESGAGGPNEQF
- | TRBV6-1 | ASQGQVLNIQY
- | TRBV4-3 | ASSHQDRPNTEAF
- | TRBV19 | ASTPGEGQGYYEQY